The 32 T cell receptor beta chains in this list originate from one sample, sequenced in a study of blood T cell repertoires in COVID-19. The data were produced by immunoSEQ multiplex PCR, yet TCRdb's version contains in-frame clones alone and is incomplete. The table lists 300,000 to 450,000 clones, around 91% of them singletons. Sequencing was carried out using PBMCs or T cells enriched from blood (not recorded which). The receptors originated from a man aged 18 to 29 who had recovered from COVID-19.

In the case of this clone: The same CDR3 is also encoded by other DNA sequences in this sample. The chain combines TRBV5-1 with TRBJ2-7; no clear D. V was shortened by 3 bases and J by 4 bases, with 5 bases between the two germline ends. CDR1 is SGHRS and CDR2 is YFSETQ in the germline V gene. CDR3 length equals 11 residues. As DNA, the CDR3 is TGCGCCAGCAGCTACGGGTACGAGCAGTACTTC. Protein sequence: CASSYGYEQYF.

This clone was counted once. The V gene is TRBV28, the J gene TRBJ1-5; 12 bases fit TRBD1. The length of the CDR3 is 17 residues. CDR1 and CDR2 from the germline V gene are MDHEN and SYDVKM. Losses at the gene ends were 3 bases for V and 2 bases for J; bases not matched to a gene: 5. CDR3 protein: CASSFRDRGLGNQPQHF. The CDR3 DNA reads TGTGCCAGCAGTTTCAGGGACAGGGGGCTAGGCAATCAGCCCCAGCATTTT.

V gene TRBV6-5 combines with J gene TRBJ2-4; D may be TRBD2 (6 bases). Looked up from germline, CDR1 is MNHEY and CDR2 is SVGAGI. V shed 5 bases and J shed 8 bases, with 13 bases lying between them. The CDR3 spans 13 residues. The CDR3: CASSNIGGDIQYF. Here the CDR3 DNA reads TGTGCCAGCAGTAACATTGGCGGGGACATTCAGTACTTC.

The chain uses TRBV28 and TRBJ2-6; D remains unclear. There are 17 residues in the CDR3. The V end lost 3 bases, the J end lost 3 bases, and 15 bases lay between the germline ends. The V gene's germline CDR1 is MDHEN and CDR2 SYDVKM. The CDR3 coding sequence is TGTGCCAGCAGTTTCTTTCGACTGAGGAGTGGGGCCAACGTCCTGACTTTC. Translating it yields CASSFFRLRSGANVLTF.

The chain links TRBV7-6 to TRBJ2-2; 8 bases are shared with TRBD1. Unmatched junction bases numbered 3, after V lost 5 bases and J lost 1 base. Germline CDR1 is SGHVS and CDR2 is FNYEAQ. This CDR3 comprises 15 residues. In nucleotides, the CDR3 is TGTGCCAGCAGCCCGGGGACAGGGAACACCGGGGAGCTGTTTTTT. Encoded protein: CASSPGTGNTGELFF.

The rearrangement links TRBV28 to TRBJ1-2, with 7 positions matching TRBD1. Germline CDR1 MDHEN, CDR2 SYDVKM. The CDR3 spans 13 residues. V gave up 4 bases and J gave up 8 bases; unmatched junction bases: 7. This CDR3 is CASSSPSRGGYTF. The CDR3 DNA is TGTGCCAGCAGTTCACCCTCCAGGGGGGGCTACACCTTC.

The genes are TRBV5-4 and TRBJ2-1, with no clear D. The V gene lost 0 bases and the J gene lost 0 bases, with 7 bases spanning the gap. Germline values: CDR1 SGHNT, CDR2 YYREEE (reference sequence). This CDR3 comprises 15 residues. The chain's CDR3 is CASSLDLSSYNEQFF. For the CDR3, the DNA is TGTGCCAGCAGCTTGGACCTAAGCTCCTACAATGAGCAGTTCTTC.

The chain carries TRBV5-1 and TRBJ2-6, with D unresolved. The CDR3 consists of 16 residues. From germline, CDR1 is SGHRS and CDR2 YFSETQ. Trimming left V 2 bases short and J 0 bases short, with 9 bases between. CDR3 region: CASSFSSNSGANVLTF. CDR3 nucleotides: TGCGCCAGCAGCTTTAGCAGCAACTCTGGGGCCAACGTCCTGACTTTC.

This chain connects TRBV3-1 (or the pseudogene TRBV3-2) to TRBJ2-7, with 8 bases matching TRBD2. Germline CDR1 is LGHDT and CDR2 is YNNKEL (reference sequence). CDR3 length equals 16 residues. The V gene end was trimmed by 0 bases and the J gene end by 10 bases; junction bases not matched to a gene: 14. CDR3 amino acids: CASSQDTAGGRMGQYF. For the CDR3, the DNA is TGTGCCAGCAGCCAAGATACGGCGGGAGGACGAATGGGCCAGTACTTC.

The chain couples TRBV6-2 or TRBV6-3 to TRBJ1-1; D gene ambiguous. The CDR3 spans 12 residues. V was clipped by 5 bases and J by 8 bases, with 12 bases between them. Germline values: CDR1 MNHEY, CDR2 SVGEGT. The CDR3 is CASSPLSTEAFF. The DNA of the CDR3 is TGTGCCAGCAGTCCCTTGTCTACCGAAGCTTTCTTT.

This chain's CDR3 is CASSSNTQTQPQHF. In nucleotides, the CDR3 is TGTGCCAGCAGCTCAAATACTCAAACTCAGCCCCAGCATTTT. This chain links TRBV7-9 with TRBJ1-5; D is undetermined. Trimming took 4 bases from V and 6 from J, leaving 13 bases between them. The CDR3 length is 14 residues. Germline V gene sequence: CDR1 SEHNR, CDR2 FQNEAQ (reference sequence).

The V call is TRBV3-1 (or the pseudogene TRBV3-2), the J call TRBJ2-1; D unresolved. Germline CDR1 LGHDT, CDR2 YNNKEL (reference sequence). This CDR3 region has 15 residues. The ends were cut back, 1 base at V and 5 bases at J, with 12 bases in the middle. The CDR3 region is CASSQVHVRNNEQFF. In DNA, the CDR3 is TGTGCCAGCAGCCAAGTTCACGTCAGAAACAATGAGCAGTTCTTC.

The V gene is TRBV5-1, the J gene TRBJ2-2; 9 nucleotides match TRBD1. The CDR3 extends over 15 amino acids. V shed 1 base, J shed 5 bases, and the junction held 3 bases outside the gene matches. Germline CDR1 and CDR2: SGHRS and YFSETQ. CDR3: CASSLQGQGTGELFF. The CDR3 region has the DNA TGCGCCAGCAGCTTGCAGGGACAGGGAACCGGGGAGCTGTTTTTT.

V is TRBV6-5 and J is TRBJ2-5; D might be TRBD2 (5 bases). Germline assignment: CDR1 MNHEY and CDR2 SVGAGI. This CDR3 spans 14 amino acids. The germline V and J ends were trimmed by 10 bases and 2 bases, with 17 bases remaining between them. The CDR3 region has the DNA TGTGCCACCTTCCGAGGGCCAGAACAAGAGACCCAGTACTTC. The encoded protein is CATFRGPEQETQYF.

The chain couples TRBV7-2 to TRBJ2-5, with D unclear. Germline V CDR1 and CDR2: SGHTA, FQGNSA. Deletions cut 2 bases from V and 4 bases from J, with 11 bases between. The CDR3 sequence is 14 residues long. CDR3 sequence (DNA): TGTGCCAGCAGCTTAACTACCTTCGGAGAGACCCAGTACTTC. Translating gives CASSLTTFGETQYF.

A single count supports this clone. The CDR3 sequence: CASSLTGGDSPLHF. In nucleotides, the CDR3 is TGTGCCAGCAGTTTGACAGGGGGCGACTCACCCCTCCACTTT. This chain joins TRBV28 and TRBJ1-6; TRBD1 aligns across 10 bases. This CDR3 has 14 residues. The germline CDR1 and CDR2 sequences are MDHEN and SYDVKM. V trimming: 3 bases; J trimming: 10 bases; junction bases outside the gene matches: 3.

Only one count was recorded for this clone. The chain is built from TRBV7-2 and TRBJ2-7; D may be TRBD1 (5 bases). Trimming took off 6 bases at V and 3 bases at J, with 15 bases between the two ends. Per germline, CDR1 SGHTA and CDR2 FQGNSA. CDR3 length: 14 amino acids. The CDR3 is CASSSPRRGYEQYF. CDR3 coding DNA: TGTGCCAGCAGTTCACCGAGAAGGGGCTACGAGCAGTACTTC.

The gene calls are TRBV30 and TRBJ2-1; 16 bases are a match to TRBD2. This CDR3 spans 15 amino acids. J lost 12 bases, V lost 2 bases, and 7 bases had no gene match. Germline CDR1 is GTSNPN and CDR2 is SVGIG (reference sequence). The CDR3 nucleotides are TGTGCCTGGAGTCATAAGGGACTAGCGGGAGGGGCGCAGTTCTTC. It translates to CAWSHKGLAGGAQFF.

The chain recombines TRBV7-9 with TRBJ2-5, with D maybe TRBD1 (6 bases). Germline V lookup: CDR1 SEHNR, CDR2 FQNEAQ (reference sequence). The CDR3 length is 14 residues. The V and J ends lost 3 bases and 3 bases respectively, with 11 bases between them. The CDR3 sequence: CASSLVNREETQYF. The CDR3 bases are TGTGCCAGCAGCTTGGTGAACAGGGAAGAGACCCAGTACTTC.

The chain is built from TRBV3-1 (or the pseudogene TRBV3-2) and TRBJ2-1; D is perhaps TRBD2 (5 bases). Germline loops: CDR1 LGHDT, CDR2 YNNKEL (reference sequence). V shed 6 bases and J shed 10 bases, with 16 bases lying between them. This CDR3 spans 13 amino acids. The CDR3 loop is CASRDTRILEQFF. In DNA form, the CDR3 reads TGTGCCAGCAGAGACACTAGGATATTGGAGCAGTTCTTC.

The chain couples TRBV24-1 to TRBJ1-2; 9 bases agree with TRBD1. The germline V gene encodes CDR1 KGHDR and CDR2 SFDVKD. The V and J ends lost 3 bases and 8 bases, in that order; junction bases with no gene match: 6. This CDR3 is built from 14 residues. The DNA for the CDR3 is TGTGCCACCAGTGATCCGGGACAGGGCTTCGGCTACACCTTC. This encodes CATSDPGQGFGYTF.

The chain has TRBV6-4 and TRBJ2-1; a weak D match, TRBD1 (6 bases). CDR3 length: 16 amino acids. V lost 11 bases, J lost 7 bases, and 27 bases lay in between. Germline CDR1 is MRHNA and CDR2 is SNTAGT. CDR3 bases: TGTGCCGGGGATGGGACAAGGTATCGCCGAGAGAATGAGCAGTTCTTC. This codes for CAGDGTRYRRENEQFF.

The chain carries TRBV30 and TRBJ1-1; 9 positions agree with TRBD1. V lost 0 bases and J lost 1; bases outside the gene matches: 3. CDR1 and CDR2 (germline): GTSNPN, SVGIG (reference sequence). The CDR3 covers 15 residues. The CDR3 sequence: CAWSVQGAPNTEAFF. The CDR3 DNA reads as TGTGCCTGGAGTGTACAGGGGGCCCCGAACACTGAAGCTTTCTTT.

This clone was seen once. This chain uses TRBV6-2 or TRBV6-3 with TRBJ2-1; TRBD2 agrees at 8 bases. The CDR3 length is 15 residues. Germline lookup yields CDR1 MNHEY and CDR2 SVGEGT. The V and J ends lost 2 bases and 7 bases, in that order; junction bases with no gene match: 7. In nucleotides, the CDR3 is TGTGCCAGCAGTTACAAGAGCGGGAGAGGGAATGAGCAGTTCTTC. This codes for CASSYKSGRGNEQFF.

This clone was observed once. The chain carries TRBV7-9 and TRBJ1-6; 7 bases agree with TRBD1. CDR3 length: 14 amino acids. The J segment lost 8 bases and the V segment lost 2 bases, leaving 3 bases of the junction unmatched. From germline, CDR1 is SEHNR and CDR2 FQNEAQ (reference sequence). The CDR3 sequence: CASSLRQGYSPLHF. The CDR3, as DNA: TGTGCCAGCAGCTTAAGACAGGGTTATTCACCCCTCCACTTT. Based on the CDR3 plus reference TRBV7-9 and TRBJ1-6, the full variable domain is DTGVSQNPRHKITKRGQNVTFRCDPISEHNRLYWYRQTLGQGPEFLTYFQNEAQLEKSRLLSDRFSAERPKGSFSTLEIQRTEQGDSAMYLCASSLRQGYSPLHFGNGTRLTVT.

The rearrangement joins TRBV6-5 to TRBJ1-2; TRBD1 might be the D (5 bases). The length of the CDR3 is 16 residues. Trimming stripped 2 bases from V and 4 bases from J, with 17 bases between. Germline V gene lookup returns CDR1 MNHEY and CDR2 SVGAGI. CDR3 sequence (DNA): TGTGCCAGCAGTTACGAGTGGGGCCCTAGGTCCTATGGCTACACCTTC. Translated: CASSYEWGPRSYGYTF.

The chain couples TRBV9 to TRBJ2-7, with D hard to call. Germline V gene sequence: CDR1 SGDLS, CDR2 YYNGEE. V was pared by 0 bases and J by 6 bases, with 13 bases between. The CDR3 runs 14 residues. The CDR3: CASSVGVSRFEQYF. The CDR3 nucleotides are TGTGCCAGCAGCGTAGGAGTATCCCGGTTCGAGCAGTACTTC.

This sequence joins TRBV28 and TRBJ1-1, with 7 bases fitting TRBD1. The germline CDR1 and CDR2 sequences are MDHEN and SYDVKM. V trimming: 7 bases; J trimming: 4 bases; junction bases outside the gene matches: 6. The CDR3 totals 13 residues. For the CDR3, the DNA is TGTGCCAGCAAACTGGGGACAGTCACTGAAGCTTTCTTT. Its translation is CASKLGTVTEAFF.

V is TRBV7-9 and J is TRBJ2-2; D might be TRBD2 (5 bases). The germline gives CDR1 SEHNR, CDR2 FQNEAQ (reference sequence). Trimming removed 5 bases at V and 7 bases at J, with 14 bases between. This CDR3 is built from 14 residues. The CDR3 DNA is TGTGCCAGCAGCCCCCAGACGGGATACGGGGAGCTGTTTTTT. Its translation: CASSPQTGYGELFF.

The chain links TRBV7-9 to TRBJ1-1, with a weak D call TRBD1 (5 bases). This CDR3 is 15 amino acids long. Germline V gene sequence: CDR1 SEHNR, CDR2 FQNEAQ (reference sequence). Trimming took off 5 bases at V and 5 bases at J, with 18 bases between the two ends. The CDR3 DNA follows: TGTGCCAGCAGCCTAAGGGGCTCAGGATTTACTGAAGCTTTCTTT. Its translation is CASSLRGSGFTEAFF.

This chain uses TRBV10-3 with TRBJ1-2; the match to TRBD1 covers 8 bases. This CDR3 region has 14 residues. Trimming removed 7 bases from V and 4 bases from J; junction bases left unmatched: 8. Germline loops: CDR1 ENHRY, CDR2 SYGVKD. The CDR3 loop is CAITWTGQGYGYTF. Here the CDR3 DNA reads TGTGCCATCACCTGGACAGGGCAAGGCTATGGCTACACCTTC.

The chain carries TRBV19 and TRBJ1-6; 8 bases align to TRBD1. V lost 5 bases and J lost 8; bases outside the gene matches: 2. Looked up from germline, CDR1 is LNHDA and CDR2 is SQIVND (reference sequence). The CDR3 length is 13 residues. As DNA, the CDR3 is TGTGCCAGTAGTGAACAGGGGGATTCACCCCTCCACTTT. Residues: CASSEQGDSPLHF. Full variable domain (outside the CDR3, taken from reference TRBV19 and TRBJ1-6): DGGITQSPKYLFRKEGQNVTLSCEQNLNHDAMYWYRQDPGQGLRLIYYSQIVNDFQKGDIAEGYSVSREKKESFPLTVTSAQKNPTAFYLCASSEQGDSPLHFGNGTRLTVT.